These 5 T cell receptor beta chains share one sample of origin, sequenced in a study of T cell responses to AZD1222 COVID-19 vaccine. TCRdb keeps only in-frame clones here, not all; method: immunoSEQ multiplex PCR. The sample shows 150,000 to 180,000 clones, more than 75% of them seen only once. This sample comprised peripheral blood, obtained 28 days after the second AZD1222 dose. The receptors stem from an adult who received the AZD1222 COVID-19 vaccine.

V and J are TRBV11-3 and TRBJ2-3, with 8 positions matching TRBD1. V lost 1 base, J lost 5 bases, and 14 bases stayed unmatched. From germline, CDR1 is SGHNT and CDR2 YENEEA. CDR3 length: 18 amino acids. CDR3 loop: CASSLVGRPGTGKDTQYF. For the CDR3, the DNA is TGTGCCAGCAGCTTAGTAGGGCGCCCCGGGACAGGAAAAGATACGCAGTATTTT. Full variable domain (missing parts from reference TRBV11-3 and TRBJ2-3): EAGVVQSPRYKIIEKKQPVAFWCNPISGHNTLYWYLQNLGQGPELLIRYENEEAVDDSQLPKDRFSAERLKGVDSTLKIQPAELGDSAVYLCASSLVGRPGTGKDTQYFGPGTRLTVL.

The V and J genes are TRBV30 and TRBJ1-3, with D tentatively TRBD1 (5 bases). V was cut by 3 bases and J by 2 bases, with 8 bases left in between. CDR1 and CDR2 from the germline V gene are GTSNPN and SVGIG (reference sequence). The CDR3 runs 13 residues. The CDR3 spells CAWSVGAGNTIYF. The DNA for the CDR3 is TGTGCCTGGAGCGTGGGGGCTGGAAACACCATATATTTT.

The chain is built from TRBV18 and TRBJ2-1, with 8 bases matching TRBD1. V shed 4 bases, J shed 6 bases, and the junction held 11 bases outside the gene matches. The CDR3 loop spans 16 amino acids. Germline lookup yields CDR1 KGHSH and CDR2 LQKENI. CDR3 sequence: CASSRDRRVYGNEQFF. The DNA for the CDR3 is TGTGCCAGCTCACGGGACAGGCGTGTTTACGGCAATGAGCAGTTCTTC.

This chain joins TRBV24-1 and TRBJ2-7; D may be TRBD2 (6 bases). Germline V gives CDR1 KGHDR, CDR2 SFDVKD. CDR3 length: 16 amino acids. Trimming pared 4 bases from V and 1 base from J, leaving 16 bases between. In DNA form, the CDR3 reads TGTGCCACCAGTGACTTCGGGAGTGCGGGGTCCTACGAGCAGTACTTC. It specifies CATSDFGSAGSYEQYF.

The gene calls are TRBV6-5 and TRBJ2-7; the match to TRBD1 covers 8 bases. After removal of 8 bases from V and 2 bases from J, the junction contained 11 bases not matched to a gene. The germline V gene encodes CDR1 MNHEY and CDR2 SVGAGI. This CDR3 is built from 15 residues. The CDR3 loop is CASGPGQGLPYEQYF. Here the CDR3 DNA reads TGTGCCAGCGGGCCTGGACAGGGTCTACCCTACGAGCAGTACTTC.